The 17 T cell receptor beta chains in this list originate from one sample, sequenced in a study of blood T cell repertoires in COVID-19. Generated by immunoSEQ multiplex PCR, the TCRdb table keeps only in-frame clones and is missing some. This table holds roughly 200,000 clones, roughly nine tenths found once. Specimen: PBMCs or T cells enriched from blood (not recorded which). Receptor source: a woman aged 25 to 45 with acute COVID-19.

This chain links TRBV28 with TRBJ1-5; D gene ambiguous. Germline V CDR1 and CDR2: MDHEN, SYDVKM. This CDR3 is built from 14 residues. Trimming removed 2 bases at V and 11 bases at J, with 16 bases between. The CDR3 DNA reads as TGTGCCAGCAGTTTAGGTGGTACCGCGTTCACCCAGCATTTT. Translating it yields CASSLGGTAFTQHF.

The chain uses TRBV7-2 and TRBJ2-3, with TRBD2 matching 8 bases. This CDR3 comprises 16 residues. The V and J ends lost 2 bases and 1 base, in that order; junction bases with no gene match: 5. The germline V gene encodes CDR1 SGHTA and CDR2 FQGNSA. For the CDR3, the DNA is TGTGCCAGCAGCTTACGCCCAGCGGGGGGCACAGATACGCAGTATTTT. As protein: CASSLRPAGGTDTQYF.

V and J are TRBV5-5 and TRBJ1-1, with a possible D match to TRBD1 (5 bases). Germline CDR1 reads SGHKS; CDR2 reads YYEKEE (reference sequence). The CDR3 contains 14 residues. V was trimmed by 4 bases and J by 5 bases, leaving 15 bases between them. The CDR3 reads CASSRGSGLTEAFF. The CDR3 DNA sequence: TGTGCCAGCAGCAGGGGATCAGGGTTAACTGAAGCTTTCTTT.

V usage is TRBV6-5 and J usage is TRBJ2-5; 7 bases align to TRBD1. The CDR3 is made up of 14 amino acids. Trimming removed 5 bases from V and 5 bases from J; junction bases left unmatched: 8. The germline CDR1 and CDR2 sequences are MNHEY and SVGAGI. The CDR3 here is CASSPGQVLETQYF. Written as DNA, the CDR3 is TGTGCCAGCAGTCCCGGACAGGTTCTGGAGACCCAGTACTTC.

The chain links TRBV5-1 to TRBJ1-1; D may be TRBD1 (6 bases). CDR1 is SGHRS and CDR2 is YFSETQ in the germline V gene. Trimming took 2 bases from V and 6 from J, leaving 11 bases between them. The CDR3 has 13 amino acids. The DNA of the CDR3 is TGCGCCAGCAGCTTAGGGGGAAGCGCTGAAGCTTTCTTT. The encoded protein is CASSLGGSAEAFF.

The V call is TRBV14, the J call TRBJ1-1; 9 bases are shared with TRBD1. The germline CDR1 and CDR2 sequences are SGHDN and FVKESK. This CDR3 contains 15 residues. V shed 5 bases, J shed 2 bases, and the junction held 6 bases outside the gene matches. For the CDR3, the DNA is TGTGCCAGCAGCTTCCTGACAGGGGGTAACACTGAAGCTTTCTTT. Its translation is CASSFLTGGNTEAFF.

In this sample, this clone turned up once. The V call is TRBV6-1, the J call TRBJ2-7; possibly TRBD1 for D (5 bases). V lost 1 base and J 2 bases, leaving 12 bases between the germline ends. Germline loops: CDR1 MNHNS, CDR2 SASEGT. CDR3 length: 15 amino acids. The CDR3 sequence: CASSEVGTGPYEQYF. In DNA, the CDR3 is TGTGCCAGCAGTGAAGTTGGCACAGGCCCCTACGAGCAGTACTTC.

CDR3 nucleotide sequence: TGCGCCAGCAGCCAAGAGGGGAGGGATACGCAGTATTTT. It translates to CASSQEGRDTQYF. This chain uses TRBV4-3 with TRBJ2-3, with TRBD2 as a possible D gene (6 bases). Germline V CDR1 and CDR2: LGHNA, YSLEER. With 0 bases removed from V and 6 bases from J, the gap between germline ends came to 7 bases. The CDR3 length is 13 residues.

V and J are TRBV5-1 and TRBJ2-2; D unresolved. The CDR3 sequence is 15 residues long. V lost 4 bases, J lost 0 bases, and 10 bases lay in between. Germline V gene lookup returns CDR1 SGHRS and CDR2 YFSETQ. The DNA for the CDR3 is TGCGCCAGCAGCCAGATAGCCTCGAACACCGGGGAGCTGTTTTTT. Translating gives CASSQIASNTGELFF.

The chain joins TRBV30 to TRBJ1-6; perhaps TRBD1 as D (6 bases). Germline CDR1 reads GTSNPN; CDR2 reads SVGIG (reference sequence). This CDR3 spans 15 amino acids. V gave up 5 bases and J gave up 6 bases, with 17 bases separating them. The CDR3 loop is CAWAPRGPLNSPLHF. CDR3 nucleotides: TGTGCCTGGGCCCCCAGGGGTCCCCTTAATTCACCCCTCCACTTT.

The chain employs TRBV5-6 and TRBJ2-7; possible D gene TRBD1, 5 bases. The CDR3 is 12 amino acids. V was clipped by 0 bases and J by 9 bases, with 10 bases between them. The germline CDR1 and CDR2 sequences are SGHDT and YYEEEE. The CDR3: CASSLAQGGQYF. The CDR3 coding sequence is TGTGCCAGCAGCTTGGCCCAGGGTGGGCAGTACTTC. The full variable domain, completed using reference TRBV5-6 and TRBJ2-7, is DAGVTQSPTHLIKTRGQQVTLRCSPKSGHDTVSWYQQALGQGPQFIFQYYEEEERQRGNFPDRFSGHQFPNYSSELNVNALLLGDSALYLCASSLAQGGQYFGPGTRLTVT.

This clone was picked up one time. The chain employs TRBV2 and TRBJ1-1; 8 nucleotides line up with TRBD1. The CDR3 has 16 residues. From germline, CDR1 is SNHLY and CDR2 FYNNEI. V was clipped by 2 bases and J by 4 bases; unmatched bases: 9. This chain's CDR3 is CASSEYPRDRGTEAFF. The DNA for the CDR3 is TGTGCCAGCAGTGAATATCCCCGCGACAGGGGCACTGAAGCTTTCTTT.

This rearrangement joins TRBV10-2 to TRBJ1-1, with D perhaps matching TRBD1 (5 bases). Germline loops: CDR1 WSHSY, CDR2 SAAADI. The V end lost 3 bases, the J end lost 11 bases, and 13 bases lay between the germline ends. The CDR3 loop spans 12 amino acids. The DNA for the CDR3 is TGCGCCAGCAGTGACTCCCCAGGGTCGGCTTTCTTT. It encodes CASSDSPGSAFF.

Regarding this clone: The same CDR3 also results from other DNA sequences found in this sample. The chain carries TRBV4-1 and TRBJ1-5, with 7 bases aligning to TRBD1. This CDR3 is 14 amino acids long. From germline, CDR1 is MGHRA and CDR2 YSYEKL. J was trimmed by 7 bases and V by 1 base; bases with no gene match: 4. The CDR3 here is CASSQGQGAQPQHF. The CDR3 DNA reads TGCGCCAGCAGCCAAGGACAGGGAGCCCAGCCCCAGCATTTT.

This sequence joins TRBV6-5 and TRBJ2-3; D ambiguous. The CDR3 loop spans 15 amino acids. Germline V gene lookup returns CDR1 MNHEY and CDR2 SVGAGI. V shed 6 bases and J shed 4 bases, with 17 bases lying between them. The chain's CDR3 is CASRTSRGGSDTQYF. CDR3 sequence (DNA): TGTGCCAGCAGGACCTCCCGCGGCGGATCAGATACGCAGTATTTT.

The rearrangement joins TRBV6-5 to TRBJ2-2, with no clear D. With 7 bases removed from V and 0 bases from J, the gap between germline ends came to 12 bases. Germline V gene sequence: CDR1 MNHEY, CDR2 SVGAGI. The CDR3 contains 15 residues. The CDR3 DNA sequence: TGTGCCAGCACCTCAGAGACTGCGAACACCGGGGAGCTGTTTTTT. This codes for CASTSETANTGELFF.

The CDR3 loop is CASSSMDREETQYF. CDR3 bases: TGTGCCAGCAGCTCCATGGACAGGGAAGAGACCCAGTACTTC. The V call is TRBV7-9, the J call TRBJ2-5; TRBD1 matches at 8 bases. J was trimmed by 3 bases and V by 4 bases; bases with no gene match: 4. The length of the CDR3 is 14 residues. Germline CDR1 is SEHNR and CDR2 is FQNEAQ (reference sequence).